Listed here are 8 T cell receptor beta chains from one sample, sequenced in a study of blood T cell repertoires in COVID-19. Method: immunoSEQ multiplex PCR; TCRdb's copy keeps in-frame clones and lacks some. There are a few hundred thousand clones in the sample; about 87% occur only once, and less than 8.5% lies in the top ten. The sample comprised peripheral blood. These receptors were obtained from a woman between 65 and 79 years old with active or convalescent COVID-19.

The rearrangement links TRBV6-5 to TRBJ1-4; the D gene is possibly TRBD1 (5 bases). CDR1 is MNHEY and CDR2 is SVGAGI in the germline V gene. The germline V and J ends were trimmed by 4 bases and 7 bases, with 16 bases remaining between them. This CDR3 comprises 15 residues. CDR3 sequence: CASSSTGGRGEKLFF. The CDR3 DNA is TGTGCCAGCAGTTCTACAGGAGGGCGAGGTGAAAAACTGTTTTTT.

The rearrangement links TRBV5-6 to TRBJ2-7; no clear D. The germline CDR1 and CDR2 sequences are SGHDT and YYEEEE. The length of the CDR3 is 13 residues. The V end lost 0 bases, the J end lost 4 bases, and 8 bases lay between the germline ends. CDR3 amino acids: CASSLAAGYEQYF. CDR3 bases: TGTGCCAGCAGCTTGGCCGCCGGGTACGAGCAGTACTTC.

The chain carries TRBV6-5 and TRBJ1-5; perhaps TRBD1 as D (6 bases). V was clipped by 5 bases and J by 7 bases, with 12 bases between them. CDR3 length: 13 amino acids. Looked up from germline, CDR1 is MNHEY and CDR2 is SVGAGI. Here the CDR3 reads CASSPQGGQPQHF. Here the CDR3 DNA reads TGTGCCAGCAGTCCACAGGGAGGGCAGCCCCAGCATTTT.

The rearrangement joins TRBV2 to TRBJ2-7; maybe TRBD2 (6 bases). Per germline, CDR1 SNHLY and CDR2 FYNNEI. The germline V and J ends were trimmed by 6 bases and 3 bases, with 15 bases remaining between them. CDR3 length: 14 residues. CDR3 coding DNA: TGTGCCAGCAGCAGGGAGGCCTTGGACTACGAGCAGTACTTC. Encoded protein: CASSREALDYEQYF.

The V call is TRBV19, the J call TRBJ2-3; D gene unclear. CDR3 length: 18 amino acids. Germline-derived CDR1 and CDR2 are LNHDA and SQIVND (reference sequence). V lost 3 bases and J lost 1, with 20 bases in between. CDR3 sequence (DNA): TGTGCCAGTAGTATTACCCCCCGGGTCCTCCCACGCACAGATACGCAGTATTTT. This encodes CASSITPRVLPRTDTQYF.

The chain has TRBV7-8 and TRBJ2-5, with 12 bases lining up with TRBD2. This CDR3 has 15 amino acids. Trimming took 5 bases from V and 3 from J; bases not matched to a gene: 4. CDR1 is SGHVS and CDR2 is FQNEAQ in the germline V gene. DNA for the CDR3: TGTGCCAGCAGCCCGGGACTAGCGGGTAAAGAGACCCAGTACTTC. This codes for CASSPGLAGKETQYF.

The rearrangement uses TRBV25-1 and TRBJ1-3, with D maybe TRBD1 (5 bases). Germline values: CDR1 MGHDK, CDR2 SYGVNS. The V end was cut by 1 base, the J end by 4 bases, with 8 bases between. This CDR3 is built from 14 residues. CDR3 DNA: TGTGCCAGCAGTGAATTCCGACAGGGAAACACCATATATTTT. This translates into CASSEFRQGNTIYF. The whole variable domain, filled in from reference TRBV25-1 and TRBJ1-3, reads EADIYQTPRYLVIGTGKKITLECSQTMGHDKMYWYQQDPGMELHLIHYSYGVNSTEKGDLSSESTVSRIRTEHFPLTLESARPSHTSQYLCASSEFRQGNTIYFGEGSWLTVV.

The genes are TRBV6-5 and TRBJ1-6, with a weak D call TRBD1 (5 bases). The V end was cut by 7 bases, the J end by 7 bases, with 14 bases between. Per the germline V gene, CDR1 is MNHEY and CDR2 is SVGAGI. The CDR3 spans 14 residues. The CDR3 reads CASTPRAVNSPLHF. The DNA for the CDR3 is TGTGCCAGCACCCCCAGGGCAGTGAATTCACCCCTCCACTTT.